This T cell receptor beta chain was captured by sequencing in a study of cytomegalovirus exposure and HLA in healthy donors. Findings of the study overall: High sensitivity and specificity were reportedly achieved when the classifier diagnosed cytomegalovirus status.

The CDR3 spans 10 residues. Trimming removed 4 bases from V and 8 bases from J, with 8 bases in between. Germline CDR1 SQVTM, CDR2 ANQGSEA. This clone was found a few times. Its antigen is still unknown. Primers for the PCR totalled 60 Vbeta and 13 Jbeta. The data were produced by immunoSEQ multiplex PCR, yet TCRdb's version contains in-frame clones alone and is incomplete. The table records roughly 120,000 clones, approximately 80% of them present only once. The TCR originated in a woman aged 18-29 years in good health and CMV-seronegative. V gene TRBV29-1 combines with J gene TRBJ1-1; D is ambiguous. The sequencing input was PBMCs. CDR3 in DNA: TGCAGCGTTGCACGGGGAGAAGCTTTCTTT. Amino acids: CSVARGEAFF. The variable domain in full, completed from reference TRBV29-1 and TRBJ1-1, reads SAVISQKPSRDICQRGTSLTIQCQVDSQVTMMFWYRQQPGQSLTLIATANQGSEATYESGFVIDKFPISRPNLTFSTLTVSNMSPEDSSIYLCSVARGEAFFGQGTRLTVV.